Included here is one TCR beta chain sequence, with context. Its antigen has not been determined. No much larger clonotype is one base removed from it; base qualities were not supplied. Reading from cysteine to phenylalanine, the CDR3 counts 13 amino acids. The entry retains the CDR3 DNA only, 39 bases that are in frame from base 1. Relative to germline, V is missing 1 base and J is missing 4 bases, with 4 bases of the junction outside any gene match. CDR1 and CDR2, per the germline V gene (reference sequence), are GTSNPN and SVGIG. The trial excluded patients who had a history of autoimmune disease or who were on systemic immunosuppression. In every dose cohort, peripheral blood was drawn for TCR sequencing at baseline, cycle 4 day 1, and cycle 7 day 1. The samples were drawn from a first-in-human, open-label, multicenter phase I dose-escalation trial of ivuxolimab. The trial enrolled adults with locally advanced or metastatic head and neck squamous cell, hepatocellular, melanoma or renal cell carcinoma. Before TCR sequencing, CD4+ and CD8+ T cells were separately sorted from peripheral blood.

The sample comes from a study of OX40 agonist ivuxolimab in advanced cancers. Looking at the study overall: Ivuxolimab, which targeted the costimulatory receptor OX40 (CD134), was an agonistic, fully human IgG2 monoclonal antibody. In the dose-escalation cohort, roughly four fifths of patients were male, and the mean age was around 60 years, with a range of 23 to 79. Intravenous ivuxolimab was administered to patients every 2 weeks at six dose levels: 0.01, 0.1, 0.3, 1.5, 3 and 10 mg/kg. The monotherapy dose-escalation portion (N ≈ 55 patients) of the phase I ivuxolimab trial is reported in the paper. Among the approximately 50 dose-escalation patients, around 20 had hepatocellular carcinoma, 15 or so melanoma, 9 renal cell carcinoma and 9 head and neck cancer. Peripheral TCRbeta sequencing aimed to test whether ivuxolimab altered TCR sequence diversity and caused clonal T-cell expansion. Three dose-escalation patients achieved partial responses, one with hepatocellular carcinoma and two with cutaneous melanoma. Prior anti-PD-1, anti-PD-L1 or anti-CTLA-4 therapy was permitted, and checkpoint inhibitors had been received by roughly two fifths of dose-escalation patients.

General study outcomes and caveats: At doses of 0.1 to 3.0 mg/kg, clonal expansion of both CD4+ and CD8+ blood T cells was observed from baseline to week 6. The antigen specificity of the peripheral T cells that underwent clonal expansion was not determined. Partial responders in the 0.1-3.0 mg/kg groups had among the lowest normalized peripheral clonal expansion, especially among CD8+ T cells. Low levels of normalized T-cell clonal expansion were also seen in some patients who did not respond. After ivuxolimab, more expanded clones were found on average in CD8+ T cells than in CD4+ T cells.

Genomic DNA was extracted from sorted cells for sequencing of the TCRbeta CDR3 region. The immunoSEQ Assay was used to sequence the TCRbeta CDR3 regions. The table comes from immuneACCESS by way of TCRdb, which keeps in-frame sequences with V and J called. Part of the clones is missing from these tables; in studies checked, under half for an unresolved V gene and the rest for unknown reasons. The sample table shows roughly 70,000 clones, and about 90% are seen once. The top ten constitute 0.3% to 0.35% of the sample. The chain is encoded by TRBV30 joined to TRBJ2-7; TRBD2 fits 7 bases in the junction. The TCR sequence derives from an adult with an advanced solid tumor such as melanoma, head and neck, liver or kidney cancer. The source was CD4+ or CD8+ T cells sorted from blood, collected in a trial of the OX40 agonist ivuxolimab. The DNA sequence is as follows: TGTGCCTGGAGTGATCCCGGGAGGTACGAGCAGTACTTC. This translates into CAWSDPGRYEQYF.